The entry below describes one T cell receptor beta chain. The antigen is not known. The data are from a study of T cell responses to AZD1222 COVID-19 vaccine. Study-level points and caveats: Clonal diversity was possibly underestimated, and white British individuals and females predominated among donors. Unmutated variant regions are reportedly targeted by nearly half of spike-specific TCRs.

This CDR3 region has 13 residues. Trimming stripped 4 bases from V and 8 bases from J, with 14 bases between. CDR1 is KGHSH and CDR2 is LQKENI in the germline V gene. Clones were sequenced by immunoSEQ multiplex PCR, and TCRdb holds only the in-frame ones, with some missing. Of more than 140,000 clones in the sample, about 90% were seen once. V is TRBV18 and J is TRBJ1-2; no reliable D call. This sample comprised peripheral blood, obtained on day 0 of AZD1222 vaccination. This clonotype originated in an adult in good health. CDR3 region: CASSLPSLAGYTF. DNA for the CDR3: TGTGCCAGCTCACTCCCTTCTCTCGCCGGCTACACCTTC.